The 19 T cell receptor beta chains below were found in one sample sequenced in a study of shared clonotypes between healthy human individuals. Libraries were prepared by immunoSEQ multiplex PCR; TCRdb keeps only in-frame clonotypes and omits some of them. The sample lists about 2 million clones, around 96% occurring once. Positive CCR7 selection of CD45RO-negative cells yielded the naive CD8 cells, and terminally differentiated effector memory CD45RA+ cells were excluded. What was sequenced was naive CD8+ T cells sorted from blood. These receptors were collected from a man aged 18 to 30 in good health.

V usage is TRBV7-5 and J usage is TRBJ1-1. TRBV7-5 is recorded as a pseudogene. CDR3 length: 19 amino acids. The CDR3 sequence is CARQGGLTGGPPLNTEAFF. In DNA form, the CDR3 reads TGTGCCAGGCAGGGAGGTTTAACGGGGGGCCCTCCGCTGAACACTGAAGCTTTCTTT.

V and J are TRBV10-3 and TRBJ2-7; D is possibly TRBD2 (6 bases). The ends were cut back, 3 bases at V and 6 bases at J, with 9 bases in the middle. CDR3 length equals 12 residues. Germline values: CDR1 ENHRY, CDR2 SYGVKD. The CDR3 sequence is CAISDWGGEQYF. The CDR3 DNA follows: TGTGCCATCAGTGATTGGGGAGGCGAGCAGTACTTC.

This chain connects TRBV7-9 to TRBJ2-5; 9 bases map to TRBD1. Germline-derived CDR1 and CDR2 are SEHNR and FQNEAQ (reference sequence). The V segment lost 6 bases and the J segment 3 bases; nucleotides outside the gene matches: 11. The CDR3 loop spans 16 amino acids. The CDR3 loop is CASSPLQRDREETQYF. In DNA form, the CDR3 reads TGTGCCAGCAGTCCCTTACAACGGGACAGGGAAGAGACCCAGTACTTC.

As to this clone: This sample includes further DNA sequences coding for the same CDR3. The V and J genes are TRBV11-1 and TRBJ2-3, with 11 nucleotides matching TRBD2. Looked up from germline, CDR1 is SGHAT and CDR2 is FQDESV (reference sequence). V was pared by 3 bases and J by 3 bases, with 2 bases of the junction left unmatched. CDR3 length equals 15 residues. CDR3 protein: CASSLLAGGTDTQYF. The CDR3 bases are TGTGCCAGCAGCTTGTTAGCGGGGGGGACAGATACGCAGTATTTT.

The chain uses TRBV5-4 and TRBJ1-1, with D unresolved. CDR1 SGHNT and CDR2 YYREEE come from the germline V gene (reference sequence). V was clipped by 1 base and J by 0 bases, with 13 bases between them. The CDR3 extends over 16 amino acids. The CDR3 coding sequence is TGTGCCAGCAGCTTGACGGCGGGCATCATGAACACTGAAGCTTTCTTT. It encodes CASSLTAGIMNTEAFF.

This clone was detected only once. The V gene is TRBV27, the J gene TRBJ2-7, with D perhaps given as TRBD1 or TRBD2 (6 bases each). Germline CDR1 reads MNHEY; CDR2 reads SMNVEV (reference sequence). The CDR3 totals 16 residues. Trimming shortened V by 3 bases and J by 4 bases, and 19 bases separated the two germline ends. The CDR3 here is CASSFSEGEAQYEQYF. As DNA, the CDR3 is TGTGCCAGCAGTTTTTCGGAGGGGGAGGCTCAATACGAGCAGTACTTC.

This clone was detected once. The V call is TRBV7-9, the J call TRBJ2-1; D remains ambiguous. This CDR3 comprises 13 residues. Germline loops: CDR1 SEHNR, CDR2 FQNEAQ (reference sequence). The V end lost 5 bases, the J end lost 3 bases, and 8 bases lay between the germline ends. The CDR3 DNA reads TGTGCCAGCAGCGGGATTTTCTACAATGAGCAGTTCTTC. Translation gives CASSGIFYNEQFF. Full variable domain (remainder filled in from reference TRBV7-9 and TRBJ2-1): DTGVSQNPRHKITKRGQNVTFRCDPISEHNRLYWYRQTLGQGPEFLTYFQNEAQLEKSRLLSDRFSAERPKGSFSTLEIQRTEQGDSAMYLCASSGIFYNEQFFGPGTRLTVL.

Turning to this clone: This CDR3 is also generated by other DNA sequences in the sample. The chain carries TRBV6-1 and TRBJ2-7; 11 nucleotides line up with TRBD2. V lost 6 bases to trimming and J lost 4 bases; unmatched junction nucleotides: 5. The CDR3 contains 14 residues. Per the germline V gene, CDR1 is MNHNS and CDR2 is SASEGT. In nucleotides, the CDR3 is TGTGCCAGCAGCGAGGGGACTAGCGGATACGAGCAGTACTTC. It translates to CASSEGTSGYEQYF.

The chain joins TRBV6-6 to TRBJ2-7; 12 nucleotides align to TRBD1. V gave up 2 bases and J gave up 7 bases; unmatched junction bases: 6. CDR1 is MNHNY, CDR2 SVGAGI, per germline (reference sequence). The CDR3 is made up of 15 amino acids. The CDR3 sequence: CASSYRDRGLGEQYF. For the CDR3, the DNA is TGTGCCAGCAGTTACCGGGACAGGGGGCTGGGAGAGCAGTACTTC.

The rearrangement joins TRBV11-2 to TRBJ2-2; 10 bases align to TRBD2. J lost 7 bases, V lost 5 bases, and 10 bases had no gene match. Per germline, CDR1 SGHAT and CDR2 FQNNGV. The CDR3 totals 16 residues. The CDR3 region is CASSRTSGNWGGELFF. In DNA, the CDR3 is TGTGCCAGCAGCCGCACTAGCGGGAATTGGGGCGGGGAGCTGTTTTTT.

This clone has a single count. This specimen includes other DNA sequences encoding the same CDR3. The CDR3 reads CASSLAGDEQYF. The CDR3, as DNA: TGTGCCAGCAGCTTAGCGGGGGACGAGCAGTACTTC. The chain couples TRBV13 to TRBJ2-7, with a weak D call TRBD2 (6 bases). V dropped 1 base and J dropped 5 bases, with 6 bases sitting between them. The germline CDR1 and CDR2 sequences are PRHDT and FYEKMQ (reference sequence). The CDR3 length is 12 residues. Full variable domain (outside the CDR3, taken from reference TRBV13 and TRBJ2-7): AAGVIQSPRHLIKEKRETATLKCYPIPRHDTVYWYQQGPGQDPQFLISFYEKMQSDKGSIPDRFSAQQFSDYHSELNMSSLELGDSALYFCASSLAGDEQYFGPGTRLTVT.

V usage is TRBV19 and J usage is TRBJ2-1, with TRBD2 matching over 9 bases. CDR1 LNHDA and CDR2 SQIVND come from the germline V gene (reference sequence). V lost 6 bases to trimming and J lost 8 bases; unmatched junction nucleotides: 14. This CDR3 has 16 residues. Here the CDR3 reads CASSYTLAGLVDEQFF. CDR3 DNA sequence: TGTGCCAGTAGCTATACCCTAGCGGGATTGGTGGATGAGCAGTTCTTC.

The rearrangement uses TRBV30 and TRBJ2-3, with D perhaps assigned TRBD1 or TRBD2 (5 bases each). CDR3 length: 13 residues. V lost 4 bases to trimming and J lost 8 bases, with 16 bases between them. CDR1 GTSNPN and CDR2 SVGIG come from the germline V gene (reference sequence). Here the CDR3 reads CAWNPSGDGTQYF. The CDR3 DNA follows: TGTGCCTGGAACCCTAGTGGGGACGGTACGCAGTATTTT.

The rearrangement joins TRBV5-6 to TRBJ1-6, with TRBD1 as a possible D gene (5 bases). Trimming cost V 2 bases and J 11 bases, with 14 bases left between them. The CDR3 is made up of 14 amino acids. Germline lookup yields CDR1 SGHDT and CDR2 YYEEEE. The CDR3 loop is CASSFGGMSPPLHF. For the CDR3, the DNA is TGTGCCAGCAGCTTTGGGGGGATGTCGCCACCCCTCCACTTT. The variable domain in full, with the rest retrieved from reference TRBV5-6 and TRBJ1-6, is DAGVTQSPTHLIKTRGQQVTLRCSPKSGHDTVSWYQQALGQGPQFIFQYYEEEERQRGNFPDRFSGHQFPNYSSELNVNALLLGDSALYLCASSFGGMSPPLHFGNGTRLTVT.

Worth noting for this clone: Distinct nucleotide sequences in the sample also encode this CDR3. The J gene is TRBJ2-7, the V gene TRBV19; tentatively, D is TRBD2 (5 bases). Germline lookup yields CDR1 LNHDA and CDR2 SQIVND (reference sequence). Trimming took off 1 base at V and 4 bases at J, with 5 bases between the two ends. This CDR3 spans 12 amino acids. In DNA form, the CDR3 reads TGTGCCAGTAGTATAGCGGGATACGAGCAGTACTTC. It encodes CASSIAGYEQYF. The full variable domain, its missing parts supplied by reference TRBV19 and TRBJ2-7, is DGGITQSPKYLFRKEGQNVTLSCEQNLNHDAMYWYRQDPGQGLRLIYYSQIVNDFQKGDIAEGYSVSREKKESFPLTVTSAQKNPTAFYLCASSIAGYEQYFGPGTRLTVT.

The chain couples TRBV12-5 to TRBJ1-1, with 8 bases that match TRBD1. The J segment lost 3 bases and the V segment lost 5 bases, leaving 8 bases of the junction unmatched. This CDR3 contains 15 residues. Germline lookup yields CDR1 LGHNT and CDR2 FRNRAP. This CDR3 reads CASGPGQGMDTEAFF. DNA for the CDR3: TGTGCTAGTGGTCCCGGACAGGGTATGGACACTGAAGCTTTCTTT.

V usage is TRBV5-6 and J usage is TRBJ1-4; D ambiguous. CDR3 length: 13 residues. Germline V lookup: CDR1 SGHDT, CDR2 YYEEEE. Trimming left V 0 bases short and J 7 bases short, with 7 bases between. The CDR3 protein is CASSLGYGEKLFF. As DNA, the CDR3 is TGTGCCAGCAGCTTGGGATACGGTGAAAAACTGTTTTTT. The variable domain in full, completed from reference TRBV5-6 and TRBJ1-4, reads DAGVTQSPTHLIKTRGQQVTLRCSPKSGHDTVSWYQQALGQGPQFIFQYYEEEERQRGNFPDRFSGHQFPNYSSELNVNALLLGDSALYLCASSLGYGEKLFFGSGTQLSVL.

This clone has only one observation. The chain links TRBV11-2 to TRBJ2-7, with D possibly TRBD1 on 6 matching bases. CDR1 is SGHAT, CDR2 FQNNGV, per germline. There are 15 residues in the CDR3. Trimming stripped 1 base from V and 3 bases from J, with 13 bases between. The CDR3 nucleotides read TGTGCCAGCAGCTTAGGGGCAGGGGTCCTCTACGAGCAGTACTTC. It is translated as CASSLGAGVLYEQYF.

This clone appeared once. The chain uses TRBV27 and TRBJ2-7, with 7 bases matching TRBD2. The trim removed 4 bases at V and 2 bases at J, leaving 5 bases unmatched. Per the germline V gene, CDR1 is MNHEY and CDR2 is SMNVEV (reference sequence). The CDR3 sequence is 14 residues long. In DNA, the CDR3 is TGTGCCAGCAGTTATGGGGCGGGGGCCTACGAGCAGTACTTC. Amino acids: CASSYGAGAYEQYF.